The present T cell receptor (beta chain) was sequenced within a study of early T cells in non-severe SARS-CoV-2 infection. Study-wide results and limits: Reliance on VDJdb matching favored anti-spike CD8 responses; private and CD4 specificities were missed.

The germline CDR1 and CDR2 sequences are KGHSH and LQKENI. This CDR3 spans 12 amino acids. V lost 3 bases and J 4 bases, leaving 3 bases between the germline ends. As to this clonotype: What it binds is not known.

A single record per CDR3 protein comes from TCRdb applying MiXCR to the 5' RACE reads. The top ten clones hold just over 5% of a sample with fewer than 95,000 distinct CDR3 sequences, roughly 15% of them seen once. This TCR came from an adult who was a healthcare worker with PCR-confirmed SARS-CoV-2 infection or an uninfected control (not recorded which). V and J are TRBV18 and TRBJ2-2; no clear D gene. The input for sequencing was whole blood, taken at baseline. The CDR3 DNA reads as TGTGCCAGCTCACCTTTCACCGGGGAGCTGTTTTTT. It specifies CASSPFTGELFF.